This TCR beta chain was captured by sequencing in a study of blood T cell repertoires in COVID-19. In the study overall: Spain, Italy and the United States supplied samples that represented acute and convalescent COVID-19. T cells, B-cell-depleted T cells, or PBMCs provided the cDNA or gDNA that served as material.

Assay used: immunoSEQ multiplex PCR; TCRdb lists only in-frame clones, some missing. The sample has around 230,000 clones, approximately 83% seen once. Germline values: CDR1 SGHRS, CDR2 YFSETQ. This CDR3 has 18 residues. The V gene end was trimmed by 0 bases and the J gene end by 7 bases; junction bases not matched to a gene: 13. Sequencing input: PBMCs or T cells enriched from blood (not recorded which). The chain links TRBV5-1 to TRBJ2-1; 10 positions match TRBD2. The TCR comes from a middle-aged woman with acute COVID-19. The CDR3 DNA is TGCGCCAGCAGCTTGGTCCCTCTAGCGGGAGCTGTGCGGAATGAGCAGTTCTTC. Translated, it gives CASSLVPLAGAVRNEQFF.